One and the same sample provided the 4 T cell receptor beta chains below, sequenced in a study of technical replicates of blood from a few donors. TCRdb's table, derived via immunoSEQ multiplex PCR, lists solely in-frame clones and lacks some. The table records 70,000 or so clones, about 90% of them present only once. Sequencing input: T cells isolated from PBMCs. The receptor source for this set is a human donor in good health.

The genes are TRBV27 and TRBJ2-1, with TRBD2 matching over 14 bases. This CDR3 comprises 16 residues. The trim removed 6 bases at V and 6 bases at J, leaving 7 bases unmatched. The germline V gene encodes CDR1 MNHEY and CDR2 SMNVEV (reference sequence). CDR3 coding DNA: TGTGCCAGCAGAGGGGCCGGGACTAGCGGGAGCAATGAGCAGTTCTTC. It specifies CASRGAGTSGSNEQFF.

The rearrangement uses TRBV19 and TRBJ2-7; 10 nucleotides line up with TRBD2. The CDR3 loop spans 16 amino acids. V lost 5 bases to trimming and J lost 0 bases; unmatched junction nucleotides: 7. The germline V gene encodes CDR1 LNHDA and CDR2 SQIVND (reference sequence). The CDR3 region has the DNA TGTGCCAGTAGTGTAGCGGGAGGACCAAGCTCCTACGAGCAGTACTTC. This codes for CASSVAGGPSSYEQYF.

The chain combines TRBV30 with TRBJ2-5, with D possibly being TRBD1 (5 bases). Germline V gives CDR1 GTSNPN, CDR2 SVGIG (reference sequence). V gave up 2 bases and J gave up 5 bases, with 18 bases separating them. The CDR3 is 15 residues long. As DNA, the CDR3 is TGTGCCTGGAGTACCCCACAGGTGTACTTTGAGACCCAGTACTTC. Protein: CAWSTPQVYFETQYF.

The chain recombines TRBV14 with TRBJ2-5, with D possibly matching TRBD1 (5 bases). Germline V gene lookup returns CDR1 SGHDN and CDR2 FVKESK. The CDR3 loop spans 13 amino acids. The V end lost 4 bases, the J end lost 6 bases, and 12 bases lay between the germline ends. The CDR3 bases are TGTGCCAGCAGCCTTAGGGGAAGCCAGACCCAGTACTTC. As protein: CASSLRGSQTQYF.